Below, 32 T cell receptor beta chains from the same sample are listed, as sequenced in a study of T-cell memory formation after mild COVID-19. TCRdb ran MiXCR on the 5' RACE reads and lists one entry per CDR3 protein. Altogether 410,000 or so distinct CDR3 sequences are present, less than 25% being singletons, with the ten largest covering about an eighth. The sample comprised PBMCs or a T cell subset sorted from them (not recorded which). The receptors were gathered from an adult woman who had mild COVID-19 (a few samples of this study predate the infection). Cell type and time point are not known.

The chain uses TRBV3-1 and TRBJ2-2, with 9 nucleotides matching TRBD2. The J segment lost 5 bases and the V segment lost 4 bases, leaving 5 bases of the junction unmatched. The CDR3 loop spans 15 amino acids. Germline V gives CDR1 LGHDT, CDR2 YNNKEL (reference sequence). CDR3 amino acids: CASSPPSGKTGELFF. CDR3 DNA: TGTGCCAGCAGCCCTCCTAGCGGGAAAACCGGGGAGCTGTTTTTT.

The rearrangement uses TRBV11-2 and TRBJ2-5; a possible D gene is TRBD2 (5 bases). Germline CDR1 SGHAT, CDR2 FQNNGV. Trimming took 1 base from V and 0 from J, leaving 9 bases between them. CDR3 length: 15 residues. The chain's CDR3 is CASSLGVGDQETQYF. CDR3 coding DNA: TGTGCCAGCAGCTTAGGGGTCGGGGACCAAGAGACCCAGTACTTC.

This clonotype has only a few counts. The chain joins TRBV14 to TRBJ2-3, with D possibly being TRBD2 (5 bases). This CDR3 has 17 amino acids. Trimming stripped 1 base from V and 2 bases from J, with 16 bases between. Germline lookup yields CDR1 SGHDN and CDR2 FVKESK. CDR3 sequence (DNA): TGTGCCAGCAGCCAAGGACTATCTCGGTACTCCACAGATACGCAGTATTTT. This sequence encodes CASSQGLSRYSTDTQYF.

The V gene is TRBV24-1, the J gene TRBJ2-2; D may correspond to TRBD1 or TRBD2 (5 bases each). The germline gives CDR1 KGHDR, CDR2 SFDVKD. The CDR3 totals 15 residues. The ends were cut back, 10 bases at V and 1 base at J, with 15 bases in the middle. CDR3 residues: CATSTGTRNTGELFF. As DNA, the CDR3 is TGTGCCACTTCAACCGGGACCAGGAACACCGGGGAGCTGTTTTTT.

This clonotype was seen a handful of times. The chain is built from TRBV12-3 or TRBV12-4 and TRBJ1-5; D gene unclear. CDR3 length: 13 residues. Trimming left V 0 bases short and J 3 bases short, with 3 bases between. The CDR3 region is CASSLAINQPQHF. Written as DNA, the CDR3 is TGTGCCAGCAGTTTAGCTATCAATCAGCCCCAGCATTTT.

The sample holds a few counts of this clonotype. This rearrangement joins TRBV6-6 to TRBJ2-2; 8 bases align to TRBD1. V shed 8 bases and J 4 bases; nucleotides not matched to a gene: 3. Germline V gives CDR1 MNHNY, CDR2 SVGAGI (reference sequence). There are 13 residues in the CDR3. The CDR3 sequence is CASGTGSTGELFF. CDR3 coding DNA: TGTGCCAGCGGGACAGGATCCACCGGGGAGCTGTTTTTT.

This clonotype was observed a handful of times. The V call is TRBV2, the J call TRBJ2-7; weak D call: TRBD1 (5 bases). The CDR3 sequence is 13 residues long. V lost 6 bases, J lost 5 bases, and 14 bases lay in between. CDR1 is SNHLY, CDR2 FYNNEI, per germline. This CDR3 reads CASSPTGLHEQYF. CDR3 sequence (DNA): TGTGCCAGCAGCCCTACAGGATTACACGAGCAGTACTTC.

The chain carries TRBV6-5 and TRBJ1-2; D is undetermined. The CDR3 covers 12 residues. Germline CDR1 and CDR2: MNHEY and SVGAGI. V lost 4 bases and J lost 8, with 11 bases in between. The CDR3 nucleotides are TGTGCCAGCAGTTCCCCCGGGCGCGGCTACACCTTC. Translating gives CASSSPGRGYTF.

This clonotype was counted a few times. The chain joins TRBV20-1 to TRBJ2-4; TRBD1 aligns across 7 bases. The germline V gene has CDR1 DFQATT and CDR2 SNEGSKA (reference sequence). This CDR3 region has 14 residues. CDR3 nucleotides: TGCAGCACGACGAGGGGGCCCGACAAAAACATTCAGTACTTC. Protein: CSTTRGPDKNIQYF.

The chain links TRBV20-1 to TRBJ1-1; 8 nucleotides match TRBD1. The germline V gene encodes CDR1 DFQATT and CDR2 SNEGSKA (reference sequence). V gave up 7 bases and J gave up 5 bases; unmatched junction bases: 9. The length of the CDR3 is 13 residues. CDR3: CSGNTGGGTEAFF. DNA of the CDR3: TGCAGTGGCAACACAGGGGGAGGAACTGAAGCTTTCTTT.

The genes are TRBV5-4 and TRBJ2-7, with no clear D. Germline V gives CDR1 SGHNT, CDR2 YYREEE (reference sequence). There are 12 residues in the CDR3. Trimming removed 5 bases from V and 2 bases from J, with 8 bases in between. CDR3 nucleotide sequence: TGTGCCAGCAGTTCCTCGGCCTACGAGCAGTACTTC. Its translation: CASSSSAYEQYF.

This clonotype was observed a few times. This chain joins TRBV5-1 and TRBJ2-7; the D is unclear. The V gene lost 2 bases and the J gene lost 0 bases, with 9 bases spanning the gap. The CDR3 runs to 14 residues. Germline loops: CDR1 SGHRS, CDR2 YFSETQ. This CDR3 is CASSFGRGSYEQYF. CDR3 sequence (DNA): TGCGCCAGCAGCTTCGGCAGAGGCTCCTACGAGCAGTACTTC.

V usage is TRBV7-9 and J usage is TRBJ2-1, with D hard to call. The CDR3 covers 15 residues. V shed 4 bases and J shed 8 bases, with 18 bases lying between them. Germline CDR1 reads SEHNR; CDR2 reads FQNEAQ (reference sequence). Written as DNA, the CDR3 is TGTGCCAGCAGCTCCAAGCGTATAGCCCTCGATGAGCAGTTCTTC. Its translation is CASSSKRIALDEQFF.

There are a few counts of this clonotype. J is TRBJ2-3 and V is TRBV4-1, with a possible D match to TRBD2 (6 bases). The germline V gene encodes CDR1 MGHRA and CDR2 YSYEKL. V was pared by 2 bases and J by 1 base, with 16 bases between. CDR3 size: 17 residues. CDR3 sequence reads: CASSQKKGGTGTDTQYF. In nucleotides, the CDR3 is TGCGCCAGCAGCCAAAAGAAAGGAGGGACTGGCACAGATACGCAGTATTTT.

CDR3: CASSPWDSKNTEAFF. The DNA for the CDR3 is TGTGCCAGCAGCCCTTGGGACTCCAAGAACACTGAAGCTTTCTTT. This sequence joins TRBV3-1 and TRBJ1-1; perhaps TRBD1 as D (5 bases). Germline V CDR1 and CDR2: LGHDT, YNNKEL (reference sequence). CDR3 length equals 15 residues. V was clipped by 4 bases and J by 1 base, with 13 bases between them.

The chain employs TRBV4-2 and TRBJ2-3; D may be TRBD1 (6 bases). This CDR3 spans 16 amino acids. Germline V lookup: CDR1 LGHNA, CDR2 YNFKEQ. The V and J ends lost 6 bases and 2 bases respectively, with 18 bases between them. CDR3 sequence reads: CASRPEDRLNTDTQYF. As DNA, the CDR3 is TGTGCCAGCAGGCCCGAGGACAGACTCAACACAGATACGCAGTATTTT.

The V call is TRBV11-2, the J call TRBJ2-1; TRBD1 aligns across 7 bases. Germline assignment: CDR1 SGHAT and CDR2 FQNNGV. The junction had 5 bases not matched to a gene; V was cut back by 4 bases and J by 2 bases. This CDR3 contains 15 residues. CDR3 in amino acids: CASSSTGQTYNEQFF. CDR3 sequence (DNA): TGTGCCAGCAGCTCCACGGGACAGACCTACAATGAGCAGTTCTTC.

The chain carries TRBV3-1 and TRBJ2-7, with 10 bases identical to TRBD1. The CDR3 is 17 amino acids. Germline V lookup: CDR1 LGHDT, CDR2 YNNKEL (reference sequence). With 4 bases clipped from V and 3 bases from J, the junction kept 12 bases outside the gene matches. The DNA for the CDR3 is TGTGCCAGCAGCCGTTTAGGTCTGGGACAGGGGTACTACGAGCAGTACTTC. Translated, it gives CASSRLGLGQGYYEQYF.

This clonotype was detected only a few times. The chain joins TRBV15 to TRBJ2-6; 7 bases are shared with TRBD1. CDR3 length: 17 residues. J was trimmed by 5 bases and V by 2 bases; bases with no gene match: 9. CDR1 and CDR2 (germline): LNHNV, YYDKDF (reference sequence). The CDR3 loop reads CATSRQSTGLRANVLTF. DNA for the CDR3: TGTGCCACCAGCAGACAGTCGACAGGGCTGAGGGCCAACGTCCTGACTTTC.

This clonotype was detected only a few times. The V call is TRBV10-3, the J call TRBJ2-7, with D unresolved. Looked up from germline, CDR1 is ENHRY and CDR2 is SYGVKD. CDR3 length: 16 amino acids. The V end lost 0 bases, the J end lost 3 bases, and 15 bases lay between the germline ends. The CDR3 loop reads CAISESLYTSYYEQYF. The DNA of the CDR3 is TGTGCCATCAGTGAGTCGCTGTACACCTCCTACTACGAGCAGTACTTC.

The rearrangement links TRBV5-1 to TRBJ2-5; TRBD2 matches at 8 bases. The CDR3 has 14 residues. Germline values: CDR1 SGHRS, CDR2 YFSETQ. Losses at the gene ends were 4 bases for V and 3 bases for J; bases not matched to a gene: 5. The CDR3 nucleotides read TGCGCCAGCAGCGCGGGGGGTGGAGAAGAGACCCAGTACTTC. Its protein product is CASSAGGGEETQYF.

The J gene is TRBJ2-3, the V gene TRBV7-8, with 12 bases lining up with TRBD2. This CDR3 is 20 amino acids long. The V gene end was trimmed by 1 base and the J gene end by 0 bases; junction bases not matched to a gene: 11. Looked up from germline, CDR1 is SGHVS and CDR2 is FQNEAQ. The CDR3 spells CASSLVGWTSGMPSTDTQYF. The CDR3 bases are TGTGCCAGCAGCTTAGTAGGCTGGACTAGCGGGATGCCTAGCACAGATACGCAGTATTTT.

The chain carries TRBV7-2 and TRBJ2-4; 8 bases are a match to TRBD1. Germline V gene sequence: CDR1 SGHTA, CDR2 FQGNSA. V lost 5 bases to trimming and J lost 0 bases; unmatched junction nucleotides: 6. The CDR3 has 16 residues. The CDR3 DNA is TGTGCCAGCAGCCCCGACAGGGGACTAGCCAAAAACATTCAGTACTTC. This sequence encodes CASSPDRGLAKNIQYF.

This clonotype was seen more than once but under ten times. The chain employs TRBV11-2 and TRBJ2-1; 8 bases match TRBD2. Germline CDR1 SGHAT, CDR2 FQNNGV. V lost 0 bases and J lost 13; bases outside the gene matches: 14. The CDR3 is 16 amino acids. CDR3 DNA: TGTGCCAGCAGCTTAGAACGGGGGGGTCGTGGGAGTGGTCAGTTCTTC. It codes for CASSLERGGRGSGQFF.

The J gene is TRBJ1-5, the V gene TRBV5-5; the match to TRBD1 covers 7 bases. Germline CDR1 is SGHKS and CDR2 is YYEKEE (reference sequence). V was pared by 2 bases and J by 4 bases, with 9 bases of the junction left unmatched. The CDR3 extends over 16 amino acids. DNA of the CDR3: TGTGCCAGCAGCTTCAGCGACAGGGTAGGGAATCAGCCCCAGCATTTT. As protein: CASSFSDRVGNQPQHF.

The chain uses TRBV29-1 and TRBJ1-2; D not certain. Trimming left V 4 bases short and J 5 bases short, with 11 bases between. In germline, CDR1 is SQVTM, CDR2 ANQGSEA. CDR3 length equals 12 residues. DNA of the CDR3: TGCAGCGTTGGGTATCTGGGTTATGGCTACACCTTC. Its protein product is CSVGYLGYGYTF.

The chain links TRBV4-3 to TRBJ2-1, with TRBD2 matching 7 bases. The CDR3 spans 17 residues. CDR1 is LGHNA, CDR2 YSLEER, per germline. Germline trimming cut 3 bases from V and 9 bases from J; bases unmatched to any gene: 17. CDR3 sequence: CASSQGPSGTPGGEQFF. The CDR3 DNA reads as TGCGCCAGCAGCCAGGGACCTAGCGGCACCCCGGGGGGTGAGCAGTTCTTC.

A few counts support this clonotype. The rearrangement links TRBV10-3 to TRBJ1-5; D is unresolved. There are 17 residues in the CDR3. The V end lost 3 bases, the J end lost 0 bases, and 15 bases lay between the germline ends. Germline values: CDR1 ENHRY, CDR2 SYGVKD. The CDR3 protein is CAISETEVLHSNQPQHF. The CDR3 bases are TGTGCCATCAGTGAAACTGAAGTTCTCCATAGCAATCAGCCCCAGCATTTT.

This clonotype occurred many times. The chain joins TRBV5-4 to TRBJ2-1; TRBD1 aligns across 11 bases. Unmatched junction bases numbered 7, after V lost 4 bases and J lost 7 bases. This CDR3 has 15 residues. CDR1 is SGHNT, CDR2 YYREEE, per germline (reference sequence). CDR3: CASSRGGQGVNEQFF. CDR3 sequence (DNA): TGTGCCAGCAGCCGAGGGGGACAGGGGGTGAATGAGCAGTTCTTC.

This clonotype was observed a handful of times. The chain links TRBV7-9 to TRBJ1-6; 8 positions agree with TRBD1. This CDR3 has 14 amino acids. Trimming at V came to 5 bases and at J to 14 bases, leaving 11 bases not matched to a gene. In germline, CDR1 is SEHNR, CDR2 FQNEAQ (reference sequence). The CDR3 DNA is TGTGCCAGCAGCCTACCCGGACAGGGTCTAACCCTCCACTTT. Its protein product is CASSLPGQGLTLHF.

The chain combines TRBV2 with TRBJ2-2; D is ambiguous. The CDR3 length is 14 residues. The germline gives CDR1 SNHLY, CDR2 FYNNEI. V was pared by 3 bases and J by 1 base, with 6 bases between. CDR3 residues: CASSESKNTGELFF. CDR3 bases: TGTGCCAGCAGTGAGTCTAAGAACACCGGGGAGCTGTTTTTT.

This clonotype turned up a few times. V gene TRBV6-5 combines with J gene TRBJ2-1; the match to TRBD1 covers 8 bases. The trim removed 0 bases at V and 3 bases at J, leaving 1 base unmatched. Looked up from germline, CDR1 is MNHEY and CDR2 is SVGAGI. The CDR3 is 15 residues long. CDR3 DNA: TGTGCCAGCAGTTACTCCAGGGGGCTCTACAATGAGCAGTTCTTC. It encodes CASSYSRGLYNEQFF.